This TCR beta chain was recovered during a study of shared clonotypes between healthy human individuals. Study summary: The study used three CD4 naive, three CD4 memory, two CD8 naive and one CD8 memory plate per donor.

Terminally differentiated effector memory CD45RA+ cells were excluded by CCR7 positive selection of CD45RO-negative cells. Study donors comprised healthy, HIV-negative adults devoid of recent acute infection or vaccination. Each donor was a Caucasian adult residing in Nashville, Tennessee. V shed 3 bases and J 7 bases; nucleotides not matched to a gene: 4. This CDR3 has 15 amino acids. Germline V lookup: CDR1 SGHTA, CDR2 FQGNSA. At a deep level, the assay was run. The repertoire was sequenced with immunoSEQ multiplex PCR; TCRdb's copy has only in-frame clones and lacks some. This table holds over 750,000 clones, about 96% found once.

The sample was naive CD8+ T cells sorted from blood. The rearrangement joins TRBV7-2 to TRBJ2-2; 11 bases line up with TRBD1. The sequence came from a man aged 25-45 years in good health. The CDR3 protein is CASSFRTGGIGELFF. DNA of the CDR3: TGTGCCAGCAGCTTCCGGACAGGGGGCATCGGGGAGCTGTTTTTT.